This TCR beta chain emerged from a study of T cells in Graves' hyperthyroidism and ophthalmopathy. Study as a whole: Peripheral blood collection took place at initial diagnosis, before any treatment. Study-level points and caveats: Using 13 V-J features, a model discriminated ophthalmopathy from stable hyperthyroidism.

The CDR3 regions of TCR beta were amplified from RNA transcripts. Initially, a first-round RT-PCR of the TCR CDR3 employed the HTBI primer set. TCRdb processed the multiplex PCR reads anew with MiXCR; each CDR3 protein has one entry. Found here are around 690,000 distinct CDR3 sequences, 15% to 20% of them singletons; the top ten hold roughly a sixth. V was shortened by 8 bases and J by 1 base, with 14 bases between the two germline ends. This CDR3 contains 14 residues. Germline V gene lookup returns CDR1 LGHDT and CDR2 YNNKEL (reference sequence). Concerning this clonotype: No antigen is known for it.

On the basis of clinical symptoms, serum thyroxine and TRAb, thyroid ultrasound and orbital computed tomography, diagnoses were made. PBMCs were collected from a roughly 9.7 ml volume of fresh peripheral blood. This TCR derives from a man aged 50 to 60 with Graves' hyperthyroidism. Sequencing input: blood. The chain recombines TRBV3-1 with TRBJ1-1; D gene uncertain. CDR3 protein: CASSPRWENTEAFF. The CDR3 DNA reads TGTGCCAGCTCACCACGGTGGGAGAACACTGAAGCTTTCTTT.